The rows below give T cell receptor beta chains drawn from one sample of a study of metastatic and nonmetastatic thyroid tumors. TCRdb re-called the PCR reads through MiXCR. The table shows about 33,000 clones, with more than 10% occurring only once. Material for sequencing was blood. The receptors derive from a female donor with papillary thyroid cancer or a benign thyroid nodule (not recorded which). Some clones in this sample may be carry-over from other donors' samples. Both conserved end residues are trimmed from each CDR3. Fields, in order: J gene, V gene, CDR3 protein.

J: TRBJ1-1; V: TRBV4-2; CDR3: ASSQATGVNTEAF
J: TRBJ1-1; V: TRBV6-2/TRBV6-3; CDR3: ASSPGVNTEAF
J: TRBJ2-7; V: TRBV20-1; CDR3: SASVDTAYEQY
J: TRBJ2-3; V: TRBV12-3/TRBV12-4; CDR3: ASSHSDTQY
J: TRBJ2-2; V: TRBV2; CDR3: ASSEMAQLTGELF
J: TRBJ2-5; V: TRBV18; CDR3: ASSPPIPFPGETQY
J: TRBJ2-1; V: TRBV10-3; CDR3: ATSGPGQGAHEQF
J: TRBJ1-4; V: TRBV7-9; CDR3: ASSHDEWTSEKLF
J: TRBJ2-1; V: TRBV20-1; CDR3: SASRGKEVYNEQF
J: TRBJ2-2; V: TRBV7-3; CDR3: ASSPLAGGSGGELF